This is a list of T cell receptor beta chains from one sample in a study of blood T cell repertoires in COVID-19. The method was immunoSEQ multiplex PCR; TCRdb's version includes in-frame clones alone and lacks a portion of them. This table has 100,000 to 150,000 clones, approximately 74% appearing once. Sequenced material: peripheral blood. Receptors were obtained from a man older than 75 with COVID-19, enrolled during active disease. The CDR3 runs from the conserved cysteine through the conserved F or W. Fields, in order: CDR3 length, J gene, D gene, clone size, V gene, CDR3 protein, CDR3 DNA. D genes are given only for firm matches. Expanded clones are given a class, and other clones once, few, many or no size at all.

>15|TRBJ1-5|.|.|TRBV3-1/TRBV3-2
CASSQGWAAAVPQHF
TGTGCCAGCAGCCAAGGATGGGCAGCCGCAGTGCCCCAGCATTTT
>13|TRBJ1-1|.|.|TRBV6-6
CASRSRENTEAFF
TGTGCCAGCAGGTCCAGGGAGAACACTGAAGCTTTCTTT
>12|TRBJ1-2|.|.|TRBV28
CASSFGGYGYTF
TGTGCCAGCAGTTTTGGAGGCTATGGCTACACCTTC
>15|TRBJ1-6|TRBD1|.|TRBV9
CASSADRGYNSPLHF
TGTGCCAGCAGCGCCGACAGGGGCTATAATTCACCCCTCCACTTT
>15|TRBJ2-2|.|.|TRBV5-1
CASSLLRVVAGELFF
TGCGCCAGCAGCTTGCTGAGGGTTGTGGCCGGGGAGCTGTTTTTT
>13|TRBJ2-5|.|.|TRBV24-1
CATRGQGQETQYF
TGTGCCACCAGGGGACAAGGCCAAGAGACCCAGTACTTC
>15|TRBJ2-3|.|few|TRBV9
CASSGREVGTDTQYF
TGTGCCAGCAGCGGTAGGGAGGTGGGCACAGATACGCAGTATTTT
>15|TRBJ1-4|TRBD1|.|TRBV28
CASSTNRGTNEKLFF
TGTGCCAGCAGTACGAACAGGGGAACTAATGAAAAACTGTTTTTT
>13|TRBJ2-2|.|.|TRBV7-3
CASSATSTGELFF
TGTGCCAGCAGCGCAACTAGCACCGGGGAGCTGTTTTTT
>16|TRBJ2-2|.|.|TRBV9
CASSVGALLNTGELFF
TGTGCCAGCAGCGTAGGCGCTCTCCTGAACACCGGGGAGCTGTTTTTT
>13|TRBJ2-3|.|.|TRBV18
CASSPQGADTQYF
TGTGCCAGCTCACCACAGGGAGCAGATACGCAGTATTTT
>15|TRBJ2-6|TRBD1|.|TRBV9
CASSVTGVWANVLTF
TGTGCCAGCAGCGTTACAGGGGTATGGGCCAACGTCCTGACTTTC
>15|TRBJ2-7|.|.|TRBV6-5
CASSPSAESSYEQYF
TGTGCCAGCAGTCCCAGCGCCGAAAGCTCCTACGAGCAGTACTTC
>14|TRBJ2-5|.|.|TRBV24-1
CATSDPTGSETQYF
TGTGCCACCAGTGATCCAACAGGGTCTGAGACCCAGTACTTC
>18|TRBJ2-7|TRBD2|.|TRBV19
CASSTGLAGDRRTYEQYF
TGTGCCAGTAGTACGGGACTAGCGGGAGATAGGCGGACCTACGAGCAGTACTTC
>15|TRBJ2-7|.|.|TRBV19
CASSAPGWVSVEQYF
TGTGCCAGTAGTGCTCCAGGGTGGGTCTCGGTCGAGCAGTACTTC
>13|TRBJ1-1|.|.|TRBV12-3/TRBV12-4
CASSEAVNTEAFF
TGTGCCAGCAGTGAGGCTGTGAACACTGAAGCTTTCTTT
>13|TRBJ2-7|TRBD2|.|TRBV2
CAGHSGPQNEQYF
TGTGCCGGGCATAGCGGGCCTCAGAACGAGCAGTACTTC
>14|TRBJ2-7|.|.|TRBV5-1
CASSFKGGDYEQYF
TGCGCCAGCAGTTTCAAGGGCGGGGACTACGAGCAGTACTTC
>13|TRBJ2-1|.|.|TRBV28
CASTTGGSGEQFF
TGTGCCAGCACAACTGGGGGGTCCGGTGAGCAGTTCTTC
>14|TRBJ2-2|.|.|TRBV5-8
CASSFWGQTGELFF
TGTGCCAGCAGCTTTTGGGGGCAGACCGGGGAGCTGTTTTTT
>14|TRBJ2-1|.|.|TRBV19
CASSRPSVNDEQFF
TGTGCCAGTAGCCGGCCTAGCGTAAATGATGAGCAGTTCTTC
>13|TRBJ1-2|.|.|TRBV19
CASSITAGYGYTF
TGTGCCAGTAGTATAACCGCCGGCTATGGCTACACCTTC
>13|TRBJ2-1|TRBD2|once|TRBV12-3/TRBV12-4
CASSRDYYNEQFF
TGTGCCAGCAGTAGGGACTACTACAATGAGCAGTTCTTC
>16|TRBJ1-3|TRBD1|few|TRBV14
CASSQDRYRGGNTIYF
TGTGCCAGCAGCCAAGATCGGTACAGGGGTGGAAACACCATATATTTT
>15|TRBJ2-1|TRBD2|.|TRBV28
CASSLLAGGFNEQFF
TGTGCCAGCAGTTTACTAGCGGGAGGGTTCAATGAGCAGTTCTTC
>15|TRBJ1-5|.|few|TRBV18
CASSPARYSNQPQHF
TGTGCCAGCTCACCGGCCCGATATAGCAATCAGCCCCAGCATTTT
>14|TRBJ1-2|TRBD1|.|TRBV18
CASSPLGQGYGYTF
TGTGCCAGCTCACCTCTTGGACAGGGCTATGGCTACACCTTC
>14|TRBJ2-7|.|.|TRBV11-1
CASSSVTGGDEQYF
TGTGCCAGCAGCTCAGTAACAGGGGGGGACGAGCAGTACTTC
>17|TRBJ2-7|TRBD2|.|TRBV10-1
CASSDLPTSGVNYEQYF
TGCGCCAGCAGTGACCTTCCGACTAGCGGGGTTAATTACGAGCAGTACTTC
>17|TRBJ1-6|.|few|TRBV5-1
CASSPRGEYSYNSPLHF
TGCGCCAGCAGCCCACGGGGGGAGTACTCCTATAATTCACCCCTCCACTTT
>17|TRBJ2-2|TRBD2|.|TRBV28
CASSPGSGLRNTGELFF
TGTGCCAGCAGCCCTGGGTCGGGACTAAGGAACACCGGGGAGCTGTTTTTT
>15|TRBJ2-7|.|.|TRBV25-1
CASSERGLAPYEQYF
TGTGCCAGCAGTGAGAGGGGACTGGCGCCTTACGAGCAGTACTTC
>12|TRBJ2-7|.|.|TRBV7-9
CASTSGVDEQYF
TGTGCCAGCACCTCGGGGGTGGACGAGCAGTACTTC
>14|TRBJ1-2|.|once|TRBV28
CASTLLLGNYGYTF
TGTGCCAGCACCCTTCTTTTGGGCAACTATGGCTACACCTTC
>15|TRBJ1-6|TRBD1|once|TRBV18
CASSHDRGGNSPLHF
TGTGCCAGCTCCCACGACAGGGGCGGTAATTCACCCCTCCACTTT
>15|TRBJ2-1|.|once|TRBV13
CASSPRSGSYNEQFF
TGTGCCAGCAGCCCGCGGTCCGGCTCCTACAATGAGCAGTTCTTC
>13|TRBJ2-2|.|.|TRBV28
CASSPFNTGELFF
TGTGCCAGCAGCCCGTTTAACACCGGGGAGCTGTTTTTT
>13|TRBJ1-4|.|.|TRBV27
CASSLGGWEKLFF
TGTGCCAGCAGTTTAGGGGGGTGGGAAAAACTGTTTTTT
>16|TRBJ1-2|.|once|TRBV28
CASSFEGVGFNYGYTF
TGTGCCAGCAGTTTTGAAGGGGTAGGGTTTAACTATGGCTACACCTTC
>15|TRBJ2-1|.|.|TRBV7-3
CASSFDSRGYNEQFF
TGTGCCAGCAGCTTCGACTCACGGGGCTACAATGAGCAGTTCTTC
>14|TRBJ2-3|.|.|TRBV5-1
CASSTGHSTDTQYF
TGCGCCAGCAGTACGGGACATAGCACAGATACGCAGTATTTT
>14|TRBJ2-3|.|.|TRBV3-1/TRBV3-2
CASLDRTSTDTQYF
TGTGCCAGCTTGGACAGAACTAGCACAGATACGCAGTATTTT
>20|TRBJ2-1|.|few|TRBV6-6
CASSGSTGTHVRRVYNEQFF
TGTGCCAGCAGTGGATCGACAGGGACCCACGTCCGGAGGGTCTACAATGAGCAGTTCTTC
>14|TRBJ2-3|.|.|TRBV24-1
CATRGAGSTDTQYF
TGTGCCACCAGGGGCGCGGGAAGCACAGATACGCAGTATTTT